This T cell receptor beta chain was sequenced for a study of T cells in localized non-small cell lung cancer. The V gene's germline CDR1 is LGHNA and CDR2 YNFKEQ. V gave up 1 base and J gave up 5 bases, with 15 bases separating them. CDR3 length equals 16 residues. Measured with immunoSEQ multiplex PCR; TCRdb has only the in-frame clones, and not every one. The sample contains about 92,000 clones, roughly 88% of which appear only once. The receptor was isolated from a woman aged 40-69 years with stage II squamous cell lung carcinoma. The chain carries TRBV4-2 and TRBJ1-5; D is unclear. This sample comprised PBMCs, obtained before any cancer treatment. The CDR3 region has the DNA TGTGCCAGCAGCCAAGGGAGGAGGGTCGGTGATCAGCCCCAGCATTTT. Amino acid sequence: CASSQGRRVGDQPQHF.